These T cell receptor beta chains were read from a single sample in a study of blood T cells in healthy people across ages. TCRdb called the 5' RACE reads again in MiXCR, with one record for every CDR3 protein. The sample lists 1.8 million or so distinct CDR3 sequences, around 40% occurring once. The sample taken for sequencing was blood. These receptor sequences come from a human donor in good health. The CDR3 runs from the conserved cysteine through the conserved F or W. D genes are given only for firm matches. The listing skips clone size in some rows; elsewhere it reads once, few, many or a size class.

j_call	v_call	clone_size	d_call	cdr3_aa	cdr3_nt
TRBJ2-7	TRBV5-1	few	NA	CASSPGVHYEQYF	TGCGCCAGCAGCCCAGGGGTACACTACGAGCAGTACTTC
TRBJ2-7	TRBV27	NA	TRBD2	CASSSNAGVNYYEQYF	TGTGCCAGCAGTTCGAACGCGGGGGTCAATTACTACGAGCAGTACTTC
TRBJ1-2	TRBV12-5	NA	TRBD1	CASGVSGQGPANYGYTF	TGTGCTAGTGGTGTCTCGGGACAGGGGCCAGCTAACTATGGCTACACCTTC
TRBJ2-1	TRBV4-1	NA	NA	CASSQEDEQFF	TGCGCCAGCAGCCAAGAGGATGAGCAGTTCTTC
TRBJ1-1	TRBV18	NA	NA	CATAGTVNTEAFF	TGTGCCACCGCTGGGACGGTTAACACTGAAGCTTTCTTT
TRBJ1-2	TRBV29-1	NA	NA	CSVVDWGDTFAGYTF	TGCAGCGTTGTAGATTGGGGGGACACCTTTGCGGGCTACACCTTC
TRBJ1-1	TRBV4-2	few	NA	CASSHPDGMENTEAFF	TGTGCCAGCAGCCACCCCGACGGTATGGAGAACACTGAAGCTTTCTTT
TRBJ2-5	TRBV18	NA	NA	CASSPRGTGNQETQYF	TGTGCCAGCTCACCACGAGGGACGGGGAACCAAGAGACCCAGTACTTC
TRBJ2-7	TRBV4-2	few	NA	CASSPEQRVTYEQYF	TGTGCCAGCAGCCCAGAACAGAGAGTAACCTACGAGCAGTACTTC
TRBJ2-6	TRBV6-2/TRBV6-3	few	NA	CASSRLQGIYSGANVLTF	TGTGCCAGCAGCCGATTGCAGGGGATCTACTCCGGGGCCAACGTCCTGACTTTC
TRBJ2-1	TRBV11-2	NA	NA	CASSGHSGYNEQFF	TGTGCCAGCAGCGGTCATAGCGGTTACAATGAGCAGTTCTTC
TRBJ2-7	TRBV20-1	NA	TRBD2	CSATRDYSYEQYF	TGCAGTGCCACCCGGGACTACTCCTACGAGCAGTACTTC
TRBJ2-7	TRBV7-9	NA	NA	CASSFFRGGSYEQYF	TGTGCCAGCAGCTTCTTCAGGGGGGGGAGCTACGAGCAGTACTTC
TRBJ2-3	TRBV4-1	NA	NA	CACSQDVTDTQYF	TGCGCCTGCAGCCAAGATGTTACAGATACGCAGTATTTT
TRBJ1-1	TRBV5-1	NA	NA	CASSLESDTEAFF	TGCGCCAGCAGCTTGGAGAGCGACACTGAAGCTTTCTTT
TRBJ1-1	TRBV7-8	NA	NA	CASSLARPMNTEAFF	TGTGCCAGCAGCTTAGCCAGGCCCATGAACACTGAAGCTTTCTTT
TRBJ2-1	TRBV11-3	many	NA	CASTEVGGEYNEQFF	TGTGCCAGCACCGAGGTAGGGGGGGAGTACAATGAGCAGTTCTTC
TRBJ1-2	TRBV15	NA	NA	CATSVWANYGYTF	TGTGCCACCAGCGTCTGGGCCAACTATGGCTACACCTTC
TRBJ2-7	TRBV7-6	NA	TRBD1	CASSTPRDSTYEQYF	TGTGCCAGCAGCACACCCCGGGACAGTACCTACGAGCAGTACTTC
TRBJ1-2	TRBV12-3/TRBV12-4	few	TRBD1	CASSLFAGGFGGYTF	TGTGCCAGCAGTTTATTCGCAGGGGGGTTCGGTGGCTACACCTTC
TRBJ1-4	TRBV6-2/TRBV6-3	few	NA	CASRPGGEKLFF	TGTGCCAGCAGACCGGGCGGTGAAAAACTGTTTTTT
TRBJ2-5	TRBV6-6	few	NA	CASSYAGRGPTGSYF	TGTGCCAGCAGTTACGCTGGAAGGGGACCCACCGGATCTTACTTC
TRBJ1-4	TRBV5-5	NA	NA	CASSRSGSGDEKLFF	TGTGCCAGCAGCCGATCGGGGAGCGGGGATGAAAAACTGTTTTTT
TRBJ2-3	TRBV6-5	NA	TRBD2	CASTGLAGGTDTQYF	TGTGCCAGCACCGGACTAGCGGGGGGAACAGATACGCAGTATTTT
TRBJ2-1	TRBV7-2	once	TRBD2	CTSTKTSVSYNEQFF	TGTACCAGCACCAAGACTAGCGTCTCCTACAATGAGCAGTTCTTC
TRBJ1-4	TRBV12-3/TRBV12-4	NA	NA	CAGSLRDGATNEKLFF	TGTGCCGGCAGTTTAAGGGACGGTGCAACTAATGAAAAACTGTTTTTT
TRBJ1-6	TRBV2	NA	TRBD1	CASSADREYSPLHF	TGTGCCAGCAGCGCCGACAGGGAATATTCACCCCTCCACTTT
TRBJ2-5	TRBV20-1	NA	NA	CSARAPGRRETQYF	TGCAGTGCTAGAGCGCCCGGCCGTCGGGAGACCCAGTACTTC
TRBJ2-3	TRBV20-1	few	NA	CSAPSGRGSTDTQYF	TGCAGTGCCCCCTCGGGCCGGGGGAGCACGGATACGCAGTATTTT
TRBJ2-7	TRBV6-5	NA	NA	CASSYSIRGYEQYF	TGTGCCAGCAGTTACTCCATTAGGGGCTACGAGCAGTACTTC
TRBJ1-2	TRBV7-3	few	NA	CASSPNSRQDYGYTF	TGTGCCAGCAGCCCAAACTCAAGACAGGACTATGGCTACACCTTC
TRBJ2-7	TRBV12-3/TRBV12-4	NA	NA	CASTRDGTTYEQYF	TGTGCCAGCACCCGGGACGGGACCACCTACGAGCAGTACTTC
TRBJ1-2	TRBV4-1	few	TRBD1	CASSQDGGTGGRLYGYTF	TGCGCCAGCAGCCAAGATGGCGGGACAGGGGGTAGGCTCTATGGCTACACCTTC
TRBJ2-3	TRBV5-1	NA	NA	CASSLFRGSTDTQYF	TGCGCCAGCAGCTTATTTAGGGGGTCGACAGATACGCAGTATTTT
TRBJ2-4	TRBV20-1	many	NA	CSAIDLAKNIQYF	TGCAGTGCTATAGACCTAGCCAAAAACATTCAGTACTTC
TRBJ1-2	TRBV4-3	NA	NA	CASSQDYHRPEYGYTF	TGCGCCAGCAGCCAAGATTATCACAGGCCTGAATATGGCTACACCTTC
TRBJ2-1	TRBV20-1	NA	TRBD1	CSARDARGYYNEQFF	TGCAGTGCTAGAGATGCCAGGGGGTACTACAATGAGCAGTTCTTC
TRBJ2-1	TRBV7-9	NA	TRBD2	CSSSFLGLAGGTQFF	TGTTCCAGCAGCTTTCTTGGACTAGCGGGGGGTACGCAGTTCTTC
TRBJ1-2	TRBV3-1	NA	TRBD1	CASSGTGVSNYGYTF	TGTGCCAGCAGCGGGACAGGGGTTTCAAACTATGGCTACACCTTC
TRBJ2-1	TRBV11-2	NA	TRBD1	CASSLRGQGEQFF	TGTGCCAGCAGCCTTAGGGGACAGGGCGAGCAGTTCTTC
TRBJ2-4	TRBV7-2	NA	NA	CASSLVSEPAKNIQDF	TGTGCCAGCAGCTTAGTTAGCGAACCAGCCAAAAACATTCAGGACTTC
TRBJ2-7	TRBV6-1	NA	TRBD1	CACSETGATYYEQYF	TGTGCCTGCAGCGAGACAGGGGCTACATACTACGAGCAGTACTTC
TRBJ2-7	TRBV7-2	many	TRBD1	CASSLRTGTYEQYF	TGTGCCAGCAGCCTCCGGACAGGGACCTACGAGCAGTACTTC
TRBJ2-7	TRBV10-2	few	NA	CASSESVQGADEQYF	TGCGCCAGCAGTGAGTCGGTACAGGGCGCGGACGAGCAGTACTTC
TRBJ2-1	TRBV30	NA	TRBD1	CAWSRQGLNNEQFF	TGTGCCTGGAGCCGACAGGGGCTCAACAATGAGCAGTTCTTC
TRBJ1-4	TRBV7-2	NA	TRBD1	CASSLTGDSNEKLFF	TGTGCCAGCAGCTTAACGGGGGACAGTAATGAAAAACTGTTTTTT
TRBJ1-5	TRBV7-2	many	NA	CASSLVSPGLTPQHF	TGTGCCAGCAGCTTAGTGTCACCCGGGCTCACGCCCCAGCATTTT
TRBJ2-3	TRBV29-1	NA	NA	CSVVVQGTDTQYF	TGCAGCGTTGTTGTGCAGGGCACAGATACGCAGTATTTT
TRBJ2-4	TRBV4-2	many	NA	CASSPRQEVIQYF	TGTGCCAGCAGCCCTAGACAGGAGGTCATTCAGTACTTC
TRBJ1-2	TRBV29-1	once	NA	CSVKRYDGTGIGGYTF	TGCAGCGTTAAGCGGTACGACGGAACGGGTATCGGTGGCTACACCTTC
TRBJ2-1	TRBV9	NA	NA	CASSVNQRVTSSYNEQFF	TGTGCCAGCAGCGTAAACCAGCGGGTTACGAGCTCCTACAATGAGCAGTTCTTC
TRBJ2-1	TRBV5-6	few	NA	CASSFIAEYSYNEQFF	TGTGCCAGCAGCTTTATAGCGGAATACTCCTACAATGAGCAGTTCTTC
TRBJ2-3	TRBV7-2	NA	TRBD2	CASSFLSGATGNTQYF	TGTGCCAGCAGCTTTTTAAGCGGGGCCACTGGTAATACGCAGTATTTT
TRBJ2-5	TRBV20-1	many	NA	CSARDPGGETQYF	TGCAGTGCTAGAGACCCCGGGGGAGAGACCCAGTACTTC
TRBJ2-1	TRBV2	few	NA	CASVSNRGGEQFF	TGTGCCAGCGTGTCTAACAGGGGAGGGGAGCAGTTCTTC
TRBJ1-2	TRBV5-1	NA	NA	CASSLFPRDGYTF	TGCGCCAGCAGCTTGTTTCCCCGTGACGGCTACACCTTC
TRBJ2-5	TRBV6-6	NA	TRBD2	CASSYQAGGANEQYF	TGTGCCAGCAGTTACCAGGCGGGGGGAGCAAATGAGCAGTACTTC